This T cell receptor beta chain was sequenced during a study of cytomegalovirus exposure and HLA in healthy donors. Produced via immunoSEQ multiplex PCR; TCRdb's table is partial and in-frame only. The data contain about 160,000 clones, roughly nine tenths of them singletons. Study conclusions and caveats: The study designated about 160 TCR beta chains cytomegalovirus-associated.

Concerning this clone: Its matching antigen is unknown.

Trimming removed 8 bases from V and 3 bases from J, with 13 bases in between. This CDR3 region has 14 residues. CDR1 is MNHEY, CDR2 SVGAGI, per germline. The rearrangement links TRBV6-5 to TRBJ2-2; D possibly matches TRBD1 or TRBD2 (5 bases each). The sequencing sample was made of PBMCs. The source is a woman aged 25 to 39 in good health and CMV-seronegative. As DNA, the CDR3 is TGTGCCAGCCATGACAGAGGGGACACCGGGGAGCTGTTTTTT. Residues: CASHDRGDTGELFF.